Below, one TCR beta chain is given with its context. Its antigen is undetermined. The source of the sample is a study of T cell repertoires in cytomegalovirus infection. CDR3 length: 16 residues. V was shortened by 0 bases and J by 2 bases, with 13 bases between the two germline ends. Germline CDR1 SGDLS, CDR2 YYNGEE. TCRdb ran MiXCR on the reads and lists one entry per CDR3 protein. The data hold 450,000 to 650,000 distinct CDR3 sequences, with 40% observed a single time. The starting material was cultured PBMCs, obtained from culture after CMV antigen stimulation. V gene TRBV9 combines with J gene TRBJ2-3; no definite D call. The TCR originated in a human donor in good health (CMV status not recorded). Some clones in this sample may be carry-over from other donors' samples. CDR3 in amino acids: CASSVDLGSTTDTQYF. As DNA, the CDR3 is TGTGCCAGCAGCGTAGATCTGGGCTCTACCACAGATACGCAGTATTTT.